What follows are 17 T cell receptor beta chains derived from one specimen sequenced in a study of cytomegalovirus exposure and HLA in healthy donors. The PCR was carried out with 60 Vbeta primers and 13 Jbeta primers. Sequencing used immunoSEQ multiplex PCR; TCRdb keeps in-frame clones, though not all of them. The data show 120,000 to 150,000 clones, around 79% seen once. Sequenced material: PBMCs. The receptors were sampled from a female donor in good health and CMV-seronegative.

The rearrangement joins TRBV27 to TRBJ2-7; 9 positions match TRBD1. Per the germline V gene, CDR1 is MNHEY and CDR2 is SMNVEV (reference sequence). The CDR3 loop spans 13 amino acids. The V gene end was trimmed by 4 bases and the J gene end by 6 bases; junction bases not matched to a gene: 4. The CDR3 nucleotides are TGTGCCAGCAGTTGGGACAGGGAGGGCGAGCAGTACTTC. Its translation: CASSWDREGEQYF.

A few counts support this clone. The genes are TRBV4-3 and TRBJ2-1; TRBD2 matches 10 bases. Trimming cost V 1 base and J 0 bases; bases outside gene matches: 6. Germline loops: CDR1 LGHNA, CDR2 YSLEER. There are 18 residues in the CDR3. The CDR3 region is CASSQGTSGPSSYNEQFF. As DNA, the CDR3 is TGCGCCAGCAGCCAAGGGACTAGCGGCCCAAGCTCCTACAATGAGCAGTTCTTC.

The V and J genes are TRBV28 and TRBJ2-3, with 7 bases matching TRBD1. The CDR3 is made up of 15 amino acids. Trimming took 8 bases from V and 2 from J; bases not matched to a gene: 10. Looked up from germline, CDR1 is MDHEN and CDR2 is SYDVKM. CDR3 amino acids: CASQRGTVLTDTQYF. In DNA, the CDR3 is TGTGCCAGCCAAAGAGGGACAGTTCTCACAGATACGCAGTATTTT.

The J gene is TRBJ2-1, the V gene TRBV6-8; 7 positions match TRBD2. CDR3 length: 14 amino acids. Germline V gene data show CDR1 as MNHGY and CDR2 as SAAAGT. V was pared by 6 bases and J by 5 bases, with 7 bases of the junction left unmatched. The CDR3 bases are TGTGCCAGCAGCGACCGGGACTATAACAATGAGCAGTTCTTC. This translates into CASSDRDYNNEQFF.

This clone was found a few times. The CDR3: CASSLTPTSGGLTGELFF. CDR3 in DNA: TGTGCCAGCAGCTTAACTCCCACTAGCGGGGGCCTTACCGGGGAGCTGTTTTTT. The chain joins TRBV7-3 to TRBJ2-2; TRBD2 matches 11 bases. Trimming cost V 0 bases and J 5 bases; bases outside gene matches: 8. CDR1 is SGHTA and CDR2 is FQGTGA in the germline V gene. The CDR3 sequence is 18 residues long.

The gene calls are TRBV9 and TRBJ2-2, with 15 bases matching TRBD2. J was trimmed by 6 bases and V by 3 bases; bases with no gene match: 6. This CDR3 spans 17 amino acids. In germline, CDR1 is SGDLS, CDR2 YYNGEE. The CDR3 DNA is TGTGCCAGCAGCGGGGGACTAGCGGGGGGAATGGCCGGGGAGCTGTTTTTT. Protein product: CASSGGLAGGMAGELFF.

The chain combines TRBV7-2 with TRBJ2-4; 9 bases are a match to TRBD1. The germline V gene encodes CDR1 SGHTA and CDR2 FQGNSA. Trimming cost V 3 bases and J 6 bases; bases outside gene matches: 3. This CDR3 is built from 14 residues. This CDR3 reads CASSFGTGTNIQYF. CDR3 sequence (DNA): TGTGCCAGCAGCTTTGGGACAGGGACAAACATTCAGTACTTC.

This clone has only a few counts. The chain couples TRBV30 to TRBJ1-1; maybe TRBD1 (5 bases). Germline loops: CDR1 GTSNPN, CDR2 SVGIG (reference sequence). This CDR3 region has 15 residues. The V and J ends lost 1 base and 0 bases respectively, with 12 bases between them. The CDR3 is CAWSGQRGMNTEAFF. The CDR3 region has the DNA TGTGCCTGGAGTGGACAGAGAGGCATGAACACTGAAGCTTTCTTT.

The CDR3 region is CASRNRGPYNEQFF. In DNA form, the CDR3 reads TGCGCCAGCAGGAATAGGGGCCCCTACAATGAGCAGTTCTTC. The chain joins TRBV10-2 to TRBJ2-1; the D gene is possibly TRBD1 (5 bases). Trimming took off 6 bases at V and 2 bases at J, with 11 bases between the two ends. The germline CDR1 and CDR2 sequences are WSHSY and SAAADI. This CDR3 region has 14 residues.

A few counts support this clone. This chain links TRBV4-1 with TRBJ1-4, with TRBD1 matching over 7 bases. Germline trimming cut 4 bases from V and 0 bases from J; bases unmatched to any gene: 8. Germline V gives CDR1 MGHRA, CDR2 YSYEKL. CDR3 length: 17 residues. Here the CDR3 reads CASSRWTGPATNEKLFF. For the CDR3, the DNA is TGCGCCAGCAGCCGCTGGACAGGCCCTGCAACTAATGAAAAACTGTTTTTT.

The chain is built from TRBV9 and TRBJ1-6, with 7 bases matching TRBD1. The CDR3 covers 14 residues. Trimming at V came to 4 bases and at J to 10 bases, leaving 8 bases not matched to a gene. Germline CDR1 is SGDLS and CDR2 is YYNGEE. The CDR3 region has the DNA TGTGCCAGCAGCCCCCAGGGGGTCGGATCACCCCTCCACTTT. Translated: CASSPQGVGSPLHF.

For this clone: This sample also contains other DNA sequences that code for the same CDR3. The CDR3 reads CASSLGGRGTDTQYF. In nucleotides, the CDR3 is TGCGCCAGCAGCTTGGGTGGGAGAGGAACAGATACGCAGTATTTT. This chain connects TRBV5-1 to TRBJ2-3, with D possibly TRBD2 on 5 matching bases. The length of the CDR3 is 15 residues. Germline CDR1 is SGHRS and CDR2 is YFSETQ. V lost 0 bases, J lost 3 bases, and 11 bases lay in between.

CDR3 nucleotide sequence: TGTGCCAGCAGCCCGGGTTCCGGGACAGCTTTCGGCCAGCCCCAGCATTTT. Its protein is CASSPGSGTAFGQPQHF. V and J are TRBV7-6 and TRBJ1-5; 7 nucleotides agree with TRBD1. The V gene's germline CDR1 is SGHVS and CDR2 FNYEAQ. The CDR3 consists of 17 residues. J was trimmed by 7 bases and V by 5 bases; bases with no gene match: 17.

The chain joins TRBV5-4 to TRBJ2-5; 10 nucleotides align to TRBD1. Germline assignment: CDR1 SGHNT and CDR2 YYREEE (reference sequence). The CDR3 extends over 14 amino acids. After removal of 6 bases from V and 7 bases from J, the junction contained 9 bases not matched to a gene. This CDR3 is CASTWTGGGGTQYF. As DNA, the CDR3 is TGTGCCAGCACCTGGACAGGGGGGGGCGGGACCCAGTACTTC.

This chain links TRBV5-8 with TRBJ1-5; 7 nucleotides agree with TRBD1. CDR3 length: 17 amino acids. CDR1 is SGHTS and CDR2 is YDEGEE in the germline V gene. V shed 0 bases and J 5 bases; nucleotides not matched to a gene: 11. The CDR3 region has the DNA TGTGCCAGCAGCTTGGGGGCAGGGGGGACAGTCTATCAGCCCCAGCATTTT. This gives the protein CASSLGAGGTVYQPQHF.

CDR3: CASTPAGRREQYF. In DNA form, the CDR3 reads TGTGCCAGCACCCCAGCTGGTAGGCGGGAGCAGTACTTC. The chain links TRBV7-9 to TRBJ2-7; unclear D gene. Germline V gene data show CDR1 as SEHNR and CDR2 as FQNEAQ (reference sequence). Trimming left V 7 bases short and J 7 bases short, with 17 bases between. This CDR3 contains 13 residues.

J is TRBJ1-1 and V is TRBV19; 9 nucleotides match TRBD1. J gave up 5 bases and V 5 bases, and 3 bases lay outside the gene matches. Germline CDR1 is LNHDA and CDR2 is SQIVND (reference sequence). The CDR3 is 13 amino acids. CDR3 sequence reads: CASSVGTGTEAFF. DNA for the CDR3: TGTGCCAGTAGTGTAGGGACAGGGACTGAAGCTTTCTTT.